This T cell receptor beta chain emerged from a study of shared clonotypes between healthy human individuals. The deep-level immunoSEQ assay was used. Sorted-subset replicate PCR reactions contained 200 ng DNA, corresponding to tens of thousands of T cell genomes. Some clones are missing from TCRdb's copy, which holds only in-frame ones; the method was immunoSEQ multiplex PCR. The sample consists of 2 million to 2.5 million clones, more than 85% of them appearing once. This clone was counted a single time. CD45RO-negative, CCR7-positively selected cells formed the naive CD8 fraction, excluding terminally differentiated effector memory CD45RA+ cells. This CDR3 has 15 amino acids. V was clipped by 7 bases and J by 2 bases; unmatched bases: 9. CDR1 is MNHEY, CDR2 SMNVEV, per germline (reference sequence).

The sequenced sample was naive CD8+ T cells from PBMCs. The V and J genes are TRBV27 and TRBJ2-3; 7 bases are a match to TRBD2. This receptor was obtained from a man aged 18 to 30 in good health. Some clones in this sample may be carry-over from other donors' samples. The CDR3 bases are TGTGCCAGCACCATGACTAGCCTAGCCACAGATACGCAGTATTTT. This sequence encodes CASTMTSLATDTQYF.